This record concerns one T cell receptor beta chain sequence. V was shortened by 8 bases and J by 5 bases, with 16 bases between the two germline ends. Germline V gene lookup returns CDR1 SGHTA and CDR2 FQGNSA. CDR3 size: 14 residues. MiXCR, applied by TCRdb to the 5' RACE reads, yields one record per CDR3 protein. The sample carries 700,000 or so distinct CDR3 sequences, 8.5% to 9% recorded once. This record comes from a study of identical twins. These sequences were also reported in another study, on yellow fever vaccine responses in identical twins.

The sample consisted of PBMCs. The sequence came from a woman younger than 30 in good health. The chain carries TRBV7-2 and TRBJ2-1; tentative D call: TRBD2 (6 bases). The CDR3 spells CASFRAGTNNEQFF. The CDR3 region has the DNA TGTGCCAGCTTCCGCGCGGGAACCAACAATGAGCAGTTCTTC.